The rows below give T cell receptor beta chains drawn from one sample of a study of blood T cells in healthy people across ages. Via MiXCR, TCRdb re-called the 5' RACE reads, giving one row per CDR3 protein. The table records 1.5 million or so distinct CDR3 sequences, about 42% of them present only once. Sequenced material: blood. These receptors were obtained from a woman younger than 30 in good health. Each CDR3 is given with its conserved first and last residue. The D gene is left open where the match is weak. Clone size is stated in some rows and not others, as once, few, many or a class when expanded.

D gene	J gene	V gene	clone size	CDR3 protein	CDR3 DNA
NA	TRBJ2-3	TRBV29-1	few	CSVERGAGTDTQYF	TGCAGCGTTGAAAGGGGGGCAGGCACAGATACGCAGTATTTT
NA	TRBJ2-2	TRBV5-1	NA	CASSFGPQVGTGELFF	TGCGCCAGCAGCTTCGGACCCCAGGTGGGCACCGGGGAGCTGTTTTTT
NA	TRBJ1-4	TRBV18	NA	CASSPPSGAWEKLFF	TGTGCCAGCTCACCACCGTCAGGGGCGTGGGAAAAACTGTTTTTT
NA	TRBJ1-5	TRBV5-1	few	CASSLGPLGVGNQPQHF	TGCGCCAGCAGCTTGGGCCCTTTAGGGGTTGGTAATCAGCCCCAGCATTTT
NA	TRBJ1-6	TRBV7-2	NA	CASSLVVSGGGNSPLHF	TGTGCCAGCAGCTTAGTCGTTTCTGGCGGCGGTAATTCACCCCTCCACTTT
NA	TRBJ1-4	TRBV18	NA	CASSPGADEKLFF	TGTGCCAGCTCACCTGGGGCCGATGAAAAACTGTTTTTT
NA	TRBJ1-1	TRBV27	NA	CASSYKMNTEAFF	TGTGCCAGCAGTTATAAGATGAACACTGAAGCTTTCTTT
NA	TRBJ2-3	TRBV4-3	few	CASSQGSRTSTDTQYF	TGCGCCAGCAGCCAAGGATCAAGGACTAGCACAGATACGCAGTATTTT
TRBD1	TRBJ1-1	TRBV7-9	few	CASSLLPGQGLNTEAFF	TGTGCCAGCAGTCTATTACCAGGACAGGGATTGAACACTGAAGCTTTCTTT
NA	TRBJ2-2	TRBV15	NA	CATAASVTGELFF	TGTGCCACCGCGGCTAGCGTAACCGGGGAGCTGTTTTTT
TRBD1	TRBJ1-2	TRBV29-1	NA	CSVERDRGVGGYTF	TGCAGCGTTGAAAGGGACAGGGGAGTCGGTGGCTACACCTTC
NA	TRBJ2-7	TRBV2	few	CASSEWYPDEQYF	TGTGCCAGCAGTGAGTGGTACCCGGATGAGCAGTACTTC
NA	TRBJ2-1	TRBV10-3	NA	CAISENNEQFF	TGTGCCATCAGTGAAAATAATGAGCAGTTCTTC
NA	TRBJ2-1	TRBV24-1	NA	CAIRTFSYNEQFF	TGTGCCATCAGGACGTTCTCCTACAATGAGCAGTTCTTC
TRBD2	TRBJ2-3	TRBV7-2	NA	CAGSFGRLAGEGKDTQYF	TGTGCCGGCAGCTTCGGCCGTCTAGCGGGAGAGGGGAAAGATACGCAGTATTTT
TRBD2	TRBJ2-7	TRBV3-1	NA	CASSTSTSGGYEQYF	TGTGCCAGCAGCACCTCGACTAGCGGGGGCTACGAGCAGTACTTC
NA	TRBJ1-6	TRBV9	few	CASTFRPDNSPLHF	TGTGCCAGCACATTCCGTCCAGATAATTCACCCCTCCACTTT
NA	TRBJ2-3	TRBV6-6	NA	CASTYGEVDTQYF	TGTGCCAGCACCTATGGGGAGGTGGATACGCAGTATTTT
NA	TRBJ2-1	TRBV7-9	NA	CASSNPAGHNEQFF	TGTGCCAGCAGCAATCCTGCGGGGCACAATGAGCAGTTCTTC
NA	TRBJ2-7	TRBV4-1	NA	CASSPFRGGPSEYNEQYF	TGCGCCAGCAGCCCCTTTAGGGGGGGCCCTTCGGAATACAATGAGCAGTACTTC
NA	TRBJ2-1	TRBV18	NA	CASSPRRTPGYNEQFF	TGTGCCAGCTCACCTAGACGGACCCCTGGCTACAATGAGCAGTTCTTC
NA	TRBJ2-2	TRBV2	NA	CALRGANTGELFF	TGTGCCCTTAGGGGAGCGAACACCGGGGAGCTGTTTTTT
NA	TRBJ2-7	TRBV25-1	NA	CASSRQATDEQYF	TGTGCCTCCTCAAGGCAGGCGACAGATGAGCAGTACTTC
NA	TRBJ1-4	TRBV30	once	CAWSTGGGEKLFF	TGTGCCTGGAGTACCGGGGGAGGCGAAAAACTGTTTTTT
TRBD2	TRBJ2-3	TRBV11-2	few	CASSLLSSGGDTQYF	TGTGCCAGCAGCTTACTGAGTAGCGGGGGAGATACGCAGTATTTT
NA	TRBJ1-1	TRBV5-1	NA	CASSLPLGDTEAFF	TGCGCCAGCAGCTTGCCTCTGGGGGACACTGAAGCTTTCTTT
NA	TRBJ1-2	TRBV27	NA	CASRTLGEANYGYTF	TGTGCCAGCAGAACCCTGGGGGAGGCTAACTATGGCTACACCTTC